A single sample gave rise to the 31 T cell receptor beta chains below, sequenced in a study of blood T cell repertoires in COVID-19. Only in-frame clones appear in the TCRdb table, and some are missing; sequencing was by immunoSEQ multiplex PCR. The repertoire holds around 120,000 clones, with about nine tenths as singletons. Source material: peripheral blood. These receptors came from a human donor in a cohort sampled during active COVID-19.

The chain couples TRBV2 to TRBJ1-5; D unresolved. Germline CDR1 SNHLY, CDR2 FYNNEI. The CDR3 has 16 residues. V lost 6 bases to trimming and J lost 2 bases, with 17 bases between them. CDR3 residues: CASRQAPMGGNQPQHF. DNA of the CDR3: TGTGCCAGCAGACAAGCTCCTATGGGCGGCAATCAGCCCCAGCATTTT.

V gene TRBV2 combines with J gene TRBJ1-2, with 7 bases identical to TRBD1. The CDR3 contains 13 residues. Unmatched junction bases numbered 13, after V lost 10 bases and J lost 8 bases. CDR1 and CDR2 from the germline V gene are SNHLY and FYNNEI. Here the CDR3 DNA reads TGTGCCACCGGGTGGAGGGGGCGTGAGGGCTACACCTTC. Its protein is CATGWRGREGYTF.

This chain links TRBV5-4 with TRBJ1-1, with D unclear. Germline V gives CDR1 SGHNT, CDR2 YYREEE (reference sequence). V was pared by 5 bases and J by 5 bases, with 16 bases between. The CDR3 runs 14 residues. Here the CDR3 reads CASSLQEGVTEAFF. DNA of the CDR3: TGTGCCAGCAGTCTGCAGGAAGGTGTGACTGAAGCTTTCTTT.

The CDR3 DNA reads TGTGCCAGCAGCCCCCCAGGTCGTGGCACTGAAGCTTTCTTT. Translating it yields CASSPPGRGTEAFF. This chain joins TRBV11-3 and TRBJ1-1; no clear D gene. The CDR3 contains 14 residues. Trimming took off 5 bases at V and 4 bases at J, with 14 bases between the two ends. Germline CDR1 reads SGHNT; CDR2 reads YENEEA.

This clone was counted many times. This sequence joins TRBV28 and TRBJ1-2, with D unresolved. The CDR3 length is 15 residues. Trimming took off 7 bases at V and 0 bases at J, with 15 bases between the two ends. Germline V gene lookup returns CDR1 MDHEN and CDR2 SYDVKM. CDR3 DNA: TGTGCCAGCACCTTAGGTAGCGGGACTAACTATGGCTACACCTTC. Residues: CASTLGSGTNYGYTF.

The chain employs TRBV10-3 and TRBJ2-5; 8 bases are a match to TRBD2. The CDR3 has 20 amino acids. Germline lookup yields CDR1 ENHRY and CDR2 SYGVKD. The ends lost 2 bases at V and 0 bases at J; junction bases unmatched: 17. This chain's CDR3 is CAISEQPGSLAGTYQETQYF. CDR3 DNA: TGTGCCATCAGTGAGCAACCAGGGAGTCTAGCGGGTACCTACCAAGAGACCCAGTACTTC.

J is TRBJ2-1 and V is TRBV29-1; possible D gene TRBD2, 6 bases. This CDR3 contains 13 residues. V was clipped by 3 bases and J by 5 bases, with 11 bases between them. CDR1 and CDR2 (germline): SQVTM, ANQGSEA. CDR3 protein: CSVEIAANNEQFF. In nucleotides, the CDR3 is TGCAGCGTTGAGATAGCGGCTAACAATGAGCAGTTCTTC.

The chain recombines TRBV19 with TRBJ1-6; TRBD1 matches 9 bases. The V and J ends lost 8 bases and 8 bases, in that order; junction bases with no gene match: 7. The CDR3 extends over 14 amino acids. The germline V gene has CDR1 LNHDA and CDR2 SQIVND (reference sequence). CDR3 nucleotide sequence: TGTGCCAGTCACAGGGGGCGCATGGATTCACCCCTCCACTTT. Its translation: CASHRGRMDSPLHF.

The chain joins TRBV19 to TRBJ1-4, with D perhaps TRBD1 (5 bases). The CDR3 contains 15 residues. CDR1 and CDR2 from the germline V gene are LNHDA and SQIVND (reference sequence). V was pared by 7 bases and J by 2 bases, with 14 bases between. The CDR3 DNA follows: TGTGCCAGTACCCTCACCGGGGGGACTAATGAAAAACTGTTTTTT. Its protein product is CASTLTGGTNEKLFF.

The DNA for the CDR3 is TGTGCCAGCTCCACCTACGAGCAGTACTTC. It is translated as CASSTYEQYF. The chain combines TRBV6-5 with TRBJ2-7; D not certain. Germline V gene sequence: CDR1 MNHEY, CDR2 SVGAGI. CDR3 length: 10 residues. V lost 8 bases and J 2 bases, leaving 4 bases between the germline ends.

The rearrangement links TRBV11-3 to TRBJ2-5; D perhaps matches TRBD2 (6 bases). The CDR3 loop spans 19 amino acids. V lost 1 base and J lost 2, with 23 bases in between. Germline CDR1 is SGHNT and CDR2 is YENEEA. The CDR3 loop is CASSLALLSTGTLQETQYF. In DNA form, the CDR3 reads TGTGCCAGCAGCTTAGCTCTTTTATCCACGGGGACTTTACAAGAGACCCAGTACTTC.

The chain employs TRBV6-5 and TRBJ1-2; tentatively, D is TRBD1 (5 bases). Germline V gives CDR1 MNHEY, CDR2 SVGAGI. Trimming took 7 bases from V and 2 from J, leaving 11 bases between them. This CDR3 has 13 amino acids. The CDR3 loop reads CASIPTGNYGYTF. Here the CDR3 DNA reads TGTGCCAGCATACCAACAGGAAACTATGGCTACACCTTC.

The rearrangement links TRBV19 to TRBJ1-2; D is perhaps TRBD1 (5 bases). Germline CDR1 and CDR2: LNHDA and SQIVND (reference sequence). The CDR3 contains 13 residues. The ends were cut back, 5 bases at V and 8 bases at J, with 15 bases in the middle. The CDR3 here is CASSPSGVGGYTF. The DNA of the CDR3 is TGTGCCAGTAGTCCGTCGGGGGTCGGAGGCTACACCTTC. The full variable domain, completed using reference TRBV19 and TRBJ1-2, is DGGITQSPKYLFRKEGQNVTLSCEQNLNHDAMYWYRQDPGQGLRLIYYSQIVNDFQKGDIAEGYSVSREKKESFPLTVTSAQKNPTAFYLCASSPSGVGGYTFGSGTRLTVV.

V gene TRBV4-2 combines with J gene TRBJ2-7; 7 bases match TRBD2. Germline V CDR1 and CDR2: LGHNA, YNFKEQ. J was trimmed by 2 bases and V by 1 base; bases with no gene match: 14. The CDR3 extends over 18 amino acids. The CDR3: CASSQGGWGGSLTYEQYF. For the CDR3, the DNA is TGTGCCAGCAGCCAAGGGGGTTGGGGCGGGAGTCTAACCTACGAGCAGTACTTC.

The chain couples TRBV27 to TRBJ2-2; possibly TRBD2 for D (7 bases). The CDR3 runs 15 residues. Germline V CDR1 and CDR2: MNHEY, SMNVEV (reference sequence). The germline V and J ends were trimmed by 7 bases and 3 bases, with 15 bases remaining between them. CDR3 region: CASNNRGGHTGELFF. CDR3 sequence (DNA): TGTGCCAGCAATAATAGGGGGGGGCACACCGGGGAGCTGTTTTTT.

CDR3 coding DNA: TGCGCCAGCAGTTATCCGGGACAGGGGTACAATGAGCAGTTCTTC. This codes for CASSYPGQGYNEQFF. The chain uses TRBV10-2 and TRBJ2-1; 10 bases are a match to TRBD1. The CDR3 length is 15 residues. Germline lookup yields CDR1 WSHSY and CDR2 SAAADI. V shed 5 bases, J shed 4 bases, and the junction held 5 bases outside the gene matches.

The V and J genes are TRBV5-1 and TRBJ2-7, with TRBD1 matching over 7 bases. The CDR3 consists of 15 residues. Trimming removed 3 bases from V and 2 bases from J; junction bases left unmatched: 8. Germline V gene data show CDR1 as SGHRS and CDR2 as YFSETQ. CDR3 residues: CASSSRSQGTYEQYF. The CDR3 DNA is TGCGCCAGCAGCTCTAGATCACAGGGGACCTACGAGCAGTACTTC.

V is TRBV18 and J is TRBJ1-5; 8 bases match TRBD1. Trimming at V came to 3 bases and at J to 6 bases, leaving 4 bases not matched to a gene. From germline, CDR1 is KGHSH and CDR2 LQKENI. This CDR3 spans 14 amino acids. CDR3 residues: CASSPGQVLQPQHF. CDR3 nucleotides: TGTGCCAGCTCACCGGGACAGGTGCTTCAGCCCCAGCATTTT.

The chain links TRBV7-2 to TRBJ2-7; no clear D gene. This CDR3 region has 13 residues. Germline V gene lookup returns CDR1 SGHTA and CDR2 FQGNSA. V lost 4 bases to trimming and J lost 3 bases, with 10 bases between them. In DNA form, the CDR3 reads TGTGCCAGCAGCTCTCAGTACGACTACGAGCAGTACTTC. Its protein product is CASSSQYDYEQYF.

This clone showed up just once. The chain recombines TRBV29-1 with TRBJ1-4; D remains ambiguous. There are 16 residues in the CDR3. Deletions cut 7 bases from V and 0 bases from J, with 18 bases between. Germline-derived CDR1 and CDR2 are SQVTM and ANQGSEA. The CDR3 reads CSALTRTEATNEKLFF. CDR3 nucleotide sequence: TGCAGCGCGCTCACCCGGACTGAAGCAACTAATGAAAAACTGTTTTTT.

The gene calls are TRBV24-1 and TRBJ2-3; possible D gene TRBD2, 6 bases. Germline CDR1 and CDR2: KGHDR and SFDVKD. The V gene lost 6 bases and the J gene lost 3 bases, with 15 bases spanning the gap. The CDR3 consists of 15 residues. CDR3 DNA: TGTGCCACCAGTTTTAGGAGGGGTAGTACAGATACGCAGTATTTT. As protein: CATSFRRGSTDTQYF.

The V and J genes are TRBV19 and TRBJ2-6, with D unresolved. Deletions cut 3 bases from V and 0 bases from J, with 6 bases between. This CDR3 is 15 amino acids long. Germline lookup yields CDR1 LNHDA and CDR2 SQIVND (reference sequence). The CDR3 reads CASSINRSGANVLTF. DNA for the CDR3: TGTGCCAGTAGTATTAATCGCTCTGGGGCCAACGTCCTGACTTTC.

The genes are TRBV29-1 and TRBJ2-7, with no clear D. There are 15 residues in the CDR3. The germline CDR1 and CDR2 sequences are SQVTM and ANQGSEA. V was clipped by 3 bases and J by 5 bases, with 20 bases between them. For the CDR3, the DNA is TGCAGCGTTGACCTGAGCGCTAGTGGTTCGGACGAGCAGTACTTC. This encodes CSVDLSASGSDEQYF.

This clone has just a few counts. This chain uses TRBV6-5 with TRBJ2-2; TRBD1 aligns across 10 bases. Germline V gene lookup returns CDR1 MNHEY and CDR2 SVGAGI. The CDR3 loop spans 15 amino acids. V trimming: 6 bases; J trimming: 7 bases; junction bases outside the gene matches: 8. For the CDR3, the DNA is TGTGCCAGCAGATACCGGGACAGGGGTGACGGGGAGCTGTTTTTT. Translating it yields CASRYRDRGDGELFF.

The V gene is TRBV19, the J gene TRBJ2-1; 8 nucleotides line up with TRBD1. The V gene end was trimmed by 5 bases and the J gene end by 6 bases; junction bases not matched to a gene: 3. This CDR3 is built from 13 residues. The germline CDR1 and CDR2 sequences are LNHDA and SQIVND (reference sequence). The CDR3 DNA follows: TGTGCCAGTAGTCTTACAGGGGGCAATGAGCAGTTCTTC. Protein: CASSLTGGNEQFF.

The chain combines TRBV6-5 with TRBJ1-2, with 7 positions matching TRBD1. Per germline, CDR1 MNHEY and CDR2 SVGAGI. The CDR3 sequence is 13 residues long. Trimming removed 6 bases from V and 7 bases from J; junction bases left unmatched: 8. Here the CDR3 reads CASRSTGALGYTF. CDR3 nucleotide sequence: TGTGCCAGCAGATCTACAGGGGCGCTTGGCTACACCTTC.

V and J are TRBV19 and TRBJ2-3, with 14 bases identical to TRBD2. The CDR3 contains 16 residues. Germline trimming cut 5 bases from V and 3 bases from J; bases unmatched to any gene: 4. CDR1 is LNHDA, CDR2 SQIVND, per germline (reference sequence). The CDR3 nucleotides are TGTGCCAGTAGTCCGGGACTAGCGGGAGCTACAGATACGCAGTATTTT. Translating gives CASSPGLAGATDTQYF.

The gene calls are TRBV27 and TRBJ1-1, with D possibly matching TRBD1 (5 bases). This CDR3 has 14 amino acids. The germline V gene encodes CDR1 MNHEY and CDR2 SMNVEV (reference sequence). Trimming shortened V by 7 bases and J by 0 bases, and 12 bases separated the two germline ends. The CDR3: CASTPQGMNTEAFF. DNA of the CDR3: TGTGCCAGCACCCCTCAGGGAATGAACACTGAAGCTTTCTTT.

CDR3 bases: TGCGCCAGCAGCCCGAGACAGGGGAAAGATACGCAGTATTTT. It translates to CASSPRQGKDTQYF. The chain combines TRBV5-1 with TRBJ2-3; 8 bases are a match to TRBD1. The CDR3 consists of 14 residues. CDR1 is SGHRS and CDR2 is YFSETQ in the germline V gene. Germline trimming cut 4 bases from V and 5 bases from J; bases unmatched to any gene: 6.

The rearrangement uses TRBV7-2 and TRBJ1-1; 8 positions match TRBD1. CDR1 is SGHTA, CDR2 FQGNSA, per germline. V shed 4 bases and J 7 bases; nucleotides not matched to a gene: 5. The CDR3 has 13 residues. CDR3 sequence: CASSSPGQGEAFF. The DNA of the CDR3 is TGTGCCAGCAGCTCTCCCGGACAGGGTGAAGCTTTCTTT.

The gene calls are TRBV7-9 and TRBJ2-7; 10 nucleotides agree with TRBD1. Germline V gives CDR1 SEHNR, CDR2 FQNEAQ (reference sequence). V trimming: 1 base; J trimming: 4 bases; junction bases outside the gene matches: 4. This CDR3 has 15 residues. The DNA of the CDR3 is TGTGCCAGCAGCTTAGTGCGGACAGGGGGGTACGAGCAGTACTTC. Translating gives CASSLVRTGGYEQYF.